This T cell receptor beta chain comes out of a study of shared clonotypes between healthy human individuals. Some clones are missing from TCRdb's copy, which holds only in-frame ones; the method was immunoSEQ multiplex PCR. Seen here are roughly 2.4 million clones, approximately 94% observed once, and the top ten hold 0.1% to 0.15%. Germline lookup yields CDR1 ENHRY and CDR2 SYGVKD. Trimming left V 0 bases short and J 8 bases short, with 16 bases between. This CDR3 spans 16 amino acids. The sequence derives from a man aged 18 to 30 in good health. The source material was naive CD4+ T cells sorted from blood. Subset: CD45RA+ positively selected. The rearrangement uses TRBV10-3 and TRBJ1-4; weak D call: TRBD1 (6 bases). The CDR3 bases are TGTGCCATCAGTGAGTCTTTGGGGGGCGTGCAAGAAAAACTGTTTTTT. Amino acid sequence: CAISESLGGVQEKLFF.